This T cell receptor (beta chain) is from a study of type 1 regulatory T cells. Study context: T-allo10 is a Tr1-enriched, alloantigen-specific CD4 T cell product made in vitro.

A single record per CDR3 protein comes from TCRdb applying MiXCR to the reads. Among roughly 40,000 distinct CDR3 sequences, approximately 12% were seen once, and the ten largest hold 8% to 10%. The germline V gene has CDR1 SGHNT and CDR2 YYREEE (reference sequence). Trimming at V came to 2 bases and at J to 6 bases, leaving 19 bases not matched to a gene. This CDR3 has 18 amino acids. Points from the study as a whole: Tr1 cells had a more restricted TCR repertoire than non-Tr1 cells.

Notes on this clonotype: As yet, its antigen is unknown.

The sample was cultured non-Tr1 T cells, either the whole culture or a sorted T cell fraction (not recorded which). The chain joins TRBV5-4 to TRBJ2-7; 8 bases agree with TRBD2. The TCR was taken from a human donor in good health. The CDR3 DNA reads TGTGCCAGCAGCTTAGCCGGGACTAGGGGTTATAGAGGCCCCGAGCAGTACTTC. This encodes CASSLAGTRGYRGPEQYF.